Listed here are 19 T cell receptor beta chains from one sample, sequenced in a study of T cells in Graves' hyperthyroidism and ophthalmopathy. Template material for amplifying TCR beta CDR3 regions consisted of RNA transcripts. The HTBI set primed first-round TCR CDR3 RT-PCR. TCRdb processed the multiplex PCR reads anew with MiXCR; each CDR3 protein has one entry. The top ten hold around 47% of the sample, which has roughly 500,000 distinct CDR3 sequences, 46% seen once. Sequenced input: peripheral blood or thyroid tissue (not recorded which). The receptors stem from an adult woman with Graves' disease, either hyperthyroidism or ophthalmopathy (not recorded which).

The V and J genes are TRBV10-3 and TRBJ2-7, with TRBD1 identical over 8 bases. The length of the CDR3 is 13 residues. V was pared by 6 bases and J by 6 bases, with 7 bases of the junction left unmatched. The V gene's germline CDR1 is ENHRY and CDR2 SYGVKD. The CDR3 loop is CAIRGGQGGEQYF. CDR3 DNA sequence: TGTGCCATCAGGGGAGGACAGGGCGGCGAGCAGTACTTC.

The chain employs TRBV5-1 and TRBJ2-5, with TRBD2 matching 9 bases. Germline V gives CDR1 SGHRS, CDR2 YFSETQ. The length of the CDR3 is 14 residues. J was trimmed by 5 bases and V by 4 bases; bases with no gene match: 6. The CDR3: CASSVGLATETQYF. CDR3 coding DNA: TGCGCCAGCAGCGTAGGACTAGCGACGGAGACCCAGTACTTC.

This clonotype was observed at least ten times. The rearrangement links TRBV7-6 to TRBJ1-5; 10 nucleotides agree with TRBD1. CDR1 and CDR2 (germline): SGHVS, FNYEAQ. The CDR3 consists of 15 residues. Trimming at V came to 4 bases and at J to 4 bases, leaving 4 bases not matched to a gene. The DNA for the CDR3 is TGTGCCAGCAGCTACGGGGACAGGGGAAATCAGCCCCAGCATTTT. This translates into CASSYGDRGNQPQHF.

J is TRBJ1-5 and V is TRBV19, with a possible D match to TRBD1 (5 bases). The CDR3 extends over 16 amino acids. Trimming shortened V by 9 bases and J by 0 bases, and 18 bases separated the two germline ends. Germline V gene data show CDR1 as LNHDA and CDR2 as SQIVND (reference sequence). The CDR3 spells CASSPHGHNSNQPQHF. The CDR3 DNA reads TGTGCCAGCTCACCACATGGACACAATAGCAATCAGCCCCAGCATTTT. Using reference TRBV19 and TRBJ1-5 for the parts outside the CDR3, the full variable domain is DGGITQSPKYLFRKEGQNVTLSCEQNLNHDAMYWYRQDPGQGLRLIYYSQIVNDFQKGDIAEGYSVSREKKESFPLTVTSAQKNPTAFYLCASSPHGHNSNQPQHFGDGTRLSIL.

In this sample, this clonotype turned up a few times. The chain carries TRBV6-2 or TRBV6-3 and TRBJ1-2; possible D gene TRBD1, 5 bases. The germline CDR1 and CDR2 sequences are MNHEY and SVGEGT. Trimming removed 0 bases from V and 8 bases from J, with 7 bases in between. There are 12 residues in the CDR3. In DNA form, the CDR3 reads TGTGCCAGCAGTTACTCGTGGGGCGGCTACACCTTC. It is translated as CASSYSWGGYTF.

The sample holds a few counts of this clonotype. The chain links TRBV7-6 to TRBJ2-7; no clear D. Per the germline V gene, CDR1 is SGHVS and CDR2 is FNYEAQ. V lost 6 bases and J lost 7, with 16 bases in between. This CDR3 contains 13 residues. CDR3 sequence (DNA): TGTGCCAGCAGTGTGACGGACCTACGAGAGCAGTACTTC. It yields the protein CASSVTDLREQYF.

The J gene is TRBJ1-1, the V gene TRBV18; TRBD1 matches 9 bases. This CDR3 comprises 15 residues. The germline gives CDR1 KGHSH, CDR2 LQKENI. V trimming: 3 bases; J trimming: 2 bases; junction bases outside the gene matches: 4. In DNA form, the CDR3 reads TGTGCCAGCTCACCCGGGACAGGGTTCAACACTGAAGCTTTCTTT. It specifies CASSPGTGFNTEAFF.

This clonotype occurred a few times. This rearrangement joins TRBV7-8 to TRBJ2-2; tentatively, D is TRBD2 (5 bases). Germline values: CDR1 SGHVS, CDR2 FQNEAQ. This CDR3 is built from 15 residues. Trimming cost V 4 bases and J 2 bases, with 11 bases left between them. The CDR3 spells CASSSGGSNTGELFF. CDR3 coding DNA: TGTGCCAGCAGCTCCGGCGGGTCAAACACCGGGGAGCTGTTTTTT.

The V and J genes are TRBV19 and TRBJ2-5, with 8 bases lining up with TRBD2. CDR3 length equals 17 residues. CDR1 LNHDA and CDR2 SQIVND come from the germline V gene (reference sequence). Trimming removed 9 bases from V and 5 bases from J; junction bases left unmatched: 20. In nucleotides, the CDR3 is TGTGCCAGCAGCGTAGCACCGGGACTAGTTGGGGCCGAGACCCAGTACTTC. It codes for CASSVAPGLVGAETQYF.

The chain has TRBV4-1 and TRBJ1-2; D gene unclear. V shed 1 base and J shed 9 bases, with 15 bases lying between them. The germline CDR1 and CDR2 sequences are MGHRA and YSYEKL. This CDR3 comprises 14 residues. Here the CDR3 reads CASSQVNSPSSYTF. Here the CDR3 DNA reads TGCGCCAGCAGCCAAGTCAACTCCCCGTCGAGCTACACCTTC.

This clonotype was seen more than once but under ten times. V gene TRBV19 combines with J gene TRBJ1-2, with D tentatively TRBD1 (5 bases). Germline V CDR1 and CDR2: LNHDA, SQIVND (reference sequence). The CDR3 totals 16 residues. V was cut by 5 bases and J by 4 bases, with 20 bases left in between. The CDR3 DNA sequence: TGTGCCAGTAGTCCCGAGGGAACCGCGGGACCCTATGGCTACACCTTC. Encoded protein: CASSPEGTAGPYGYTF.

There are a few counts of this clonotype. V gene TRBV7-9 combines with J gene TRBJ1-1, with D perhaps matching TRBD1 (5 bases). V lost 5 bases, J lost 5 bases, and 18 bases lay in between. This CDR3 is 15 amino acids long. Per germline, CDR1 SEHNR and CDR2 FQNEAQ (reference sequence). The CDR3, as DNA: TGTGCCAGCAGCCCACGCCCAGGGCTCGGTACTGAAGCTTTCTTT. Its protein is CASSPRPGLGTEAFF.

This chain joins TRBV7-9 and TRBJ1-2, with D maybe TRBD1 (5 bases). The CDR3 runs to 14 residues. The germline V gene encodes CDR1 SEHNR and CDR2 FQNEAQ (reference sequence). V lost 6 bases, J lost 4 bases, and 15 bases lay in between. CDR3 sequence: CASSPTDRSYGYTF. CDR3 nucleotides: TGTGCCAGCAGTCCAACAGACAGAAGCTATGGCTACACCTTC.

The chain is built from TRBV20-1 and TRBJ1-6; D uncertain. V lost 2 bases and J lost 8, with 10 bases in between. This CDR3 comprises 13 residues. Germline-derived CDR1 and CDR2 are DFQATT and SNEGSKA (reference sequence). The DNA of the CDR3 is TGCAGTGCTAGAAATCTGACCGATTCACCCCTCCACTTT. This gives the protein CSARNLTDSPLHF.

The chain uses TRBV7-2 and TRBJ1-1; the D is unclear. This CDR3 has 14 amino acids. The germline gives CDR1 SGHTA, CDR2 FQGNSA. Trimming shortened V by 5 bases and J by 6 bases, and 16 bases separated the two germline ends. The CDR3 loop reads CASSLGRAGAEAFF. The CDR3, as DNA: TGTGCCAGCAGCCTAGGGAGAGCGGGCGCTGAAGCTTTCTTT. The full variable domain, with the rest looked up from reference TRBV7-2 and TRBJ1-1, is GAGVSQSPSNKVTEKGKDVELRCDPISGHTALYWYRQSLGQGLEFLIYFQGNSAPDKSGLPSDRFSAERTGGSVSTLTIQRTQQEDSAVYLCASSLGRAGAEAFFGQGTRLTVV.

The gene calls are TRBV27 and TRBJ1-2; D is possibly TRBD1 (5 bases). Germline V gives CDR1 MNHEY, CDR2 SMNVEV (reference sequence). The CDR3 loop spans 13 amino acids. V was pared by 5 bases and J by 4 bases, with 11 bases between. The CDR3 loop is CASSQDGGYGYTF. Written as DNA, the CDR3 is TGTGCCAGCAGTCAGGACGGGGGCTATGGCTACACCTTC.

The table lists this clonotype with a few counts. This chain links TRBV11-2 with TRBJ2-5; 11 bases are a match to TRBD2. The CDR3 length is 16 residues. The V segment lost 4 bases and the J segment 5 bases; nucleotides outside the gene matches: 9. Per the germline V gene, CDR1 is SGHAT and CDR2 is FQNNGV. CDR3 protein: CASSSYTSGSTETQYF. The CDR3 nucleotides are TGTGCCAGCAGCTCTTATACTAGCGGGAGTACGGAGACCCAGTACTTC. Full variable domain (remainder filled in from reference TRBV11-2 and TRBJ2-5): EAGVAQSPRYKIIEKRQSVAFWCNPISGHATLYWYQQILGQGPKLLIQFQNNGVVDDSQLPKDRFSAERLKGVDSTLKIQPAKLEDSAVYLCASSSYTSGSTETQYFGPGTRLLVL.

This clonotype was seen repeatedly, ten times or more. This rearrangement joins TRBV11-2 to TRBJ2-7, with D maybe TRBD2 (5 bases). From germline, CDR1 is SGHAT and CDR2 FQNNGV. The length of the CDR3 is 13 residues. Trimming removed 3 bases from V and 2 bases from J, with 8 bases in between. The CDR3 sequence is CASSLDSPYEQYF. DNA of the CDR3: TGTGCCAGCAGCTTGGACTCTCCCTACGAGCAGTACTTC.

This chain links TRBV10-3 with TRBJ1-2; the match to TRBD1 covers 8 bases. CDR3 size: 11 residues. Germline values: CDR1 ENHRY, CDR2 SYGVKD. Trimming took 10 bases from V and 12 from J; bases not matched to a gene: 10. This chain's CDR3 is CATKTGEGNTF. The CDR3 coding sequence is TGTGCCACGAAGACAGGGGAGGGAAACACCTTC.